The 27 T cell receptor beta chains below were found in one sample sequenced in a study of shared clonotypes between healthy human individuals. Method: immunoSEQ multiplex PCR; TCRdb's copy keeps in-frame clones and lacks some. The sample includes 110,000 or so clones, about 63% of them seen just once. Sequenced: memory CD8+ T cells sorted from blood. Stated subset: CD45RO+ cells pooled with CCR7-negative TemRA cells. These receptors were obtained from a woman in her twenties or thirties in good health.

This chain joins TRBV6-1 and TRBJ2-1; D call uncertain. V lost 6 bases, J lost 15 bases, and 15 bases lay in between. This CDR3 is 11 amino acids long. The germline CDR1 and CDR2 sequences are MNHNS and SASEGT. The CDR3 DNA is TGTGCCAGCAGAGAACCAGACGTGGGGTTCTTC. This translates into CASREPDVGFF.

This clone was observed at least ten times. This rearrangement joins TRBV30 to TRBJ1-2, with TRBD1 as a possible D gene (5 bases). V lost 2 bases to trimming and J lost 2 bases, with 9 bases between them. Germline CDR1 GTSNPN, CDR2 SVGIG (reference sequence). The CDR3 covers 13 residues. CDR3: CAWSLQGNYGYTF. CDR3 coding DNA: TGTGCCTGGAGTCTGCAGGGAAACTATGGCTACACCTTC.

V and J are TRBV27 and TRBJ1-2; D might be TRBD1 (5 bases). The CDR3 consists of 13 residues. Trimming removed 1 base from V and 6 bases from J, with 9 bases in between. Germline loops: CDR1 MNHEY, CDR2 SMNVEV (reference sequence). The CDR3 region has the DNA TGTGCCAGCAGTTTATGGAGGGGTGATGGCTACACCTTC. Translated, it gives CASSLWRGDGYTF.

This clone was counted only a few times. This chain connects TRBV6-7 to TRBJ1-5, with D perhaps TRBD1 (6 bases). TRBV6-7 is known as an ORF, though its function is uncertain. The CDR3 totals 16 residues. Deletions cut 0 bases from V and 0 bases from J, with 9 bases between. The CDR3 here is CASSYSKGHSNQPQHF. The CDR3 nucleotides are TGTGCCAGCAGTTACTCGAAGGGACATAGCAATCAGCCCCAGCATTTT.

This clone showed up just a few times. The same CDR3 arises from other DNA sequences in this sample as well. This sequence joins TRBV2 and TRBJ2-5; D uncertain. The V end was cut by 7 bases, the J end by 4 bases, with 4 bases between. CDR1 SNHLY and CDR2 FYNNEI come from the germline V gene. There are 10 residues in the CDR3. CDR3 protein: CASMGETQYF. Here the CDR3 DNA reads TGTGCCAGCATGGGAGAGACCCAGTACTTC.

This clone was recorded a few times. The rearrangement joins TRBV15 to TRBJ2-1; 8 bases agree with TRBD1. J gave up 7 bases and V 3 bases, and 11 bases lay outside the gene matches. The CDR3 consists of 16 residues. Germline CDR1 LNHNV, CDR2 YYDKDF (reference sequence). The CDR3 nucleotides are TGTGCCACCAGCAGCCTTTGGACAGGGCAGGGGAATGAGCAGTTCTTC. This codes for CATSSLWTGQGNEQFF.

This rearrangement joins TRBV19 to TRBJ2-7; 9 bases are shared with TRBD2. Losses at the gene ends were 2 bases for V and 5 bases for J; bases not matched to a gene: 19. This CDR3 is built from 19 residues. Germline CDR1 LNHDA, CDR2 SQIVND (reference sequence). The CDR3 is CASSINPLRGREGLHEQYF. The CDR3 nucleotides read TGTGCCAGTAGTATAAACCCCCTCCGGGGGCGGGAGGGCCTTCACGAGCAGTACTTC.

This clone was observed many times. This rearrangement joins TRBV29-1 to TRBJ1-1; possibly TRBD1 for D (5 bases). V lost 0 bases and J lost 2, with 16 bases in between. Germline CDR1 and CDR2: SQVTM and ANQGSEA. This CDR3 is 16 amino acids long. CDR3 bases: TGCAGCGTTGAAGATCTCGAGGGCGGGGGTAACACTGAAGCTTTCTTT. Translation: CSVEDLEGGGNTEAFF.

This clone was picked up many times. The rearrangement joins TRBV5-6 to TRBJ1-1; unclear D gene. The CDR3 runs to 13 residues. Germline V gives CDR1 SGHDT, CDR2 YYEEEE. The ends were cut back, 0 bases at V and 1 base at J, with 4 bases in the middle. The CDR3 is CASSLGENTEAFF. The CDR3, as DNA: TGTGCCAGCAGCTTGGGGGAGAACACTGAAGCTTTCTTT.

The chain has TRBV5-1 and TRBJ2-6, with unresolved D. CDR3 length: 19 amino acids. From germline, CDR1 is SGHRS and CDR2 YFSETQ. V lost 4 bases and J 0 bases, leaving 20 bases between the germline ends. CDR3 bases: TGCGCCAGCAGCAGCTACCCTGCCCGGGCCGACTCTGGGGCCAACGTCCTGACTTTC. Translation: CASSSYPARADSGANVLTF.

The chain joins TRBV6-5 to TRBJ1-6; 8 positions match TRBD1. The CDR3 totals 15 residues. Germline V gene lookup returns CDR1 MNHEY and CDR2 SVGAGI. Trimming took 0 bases from V and 8 from J; bases not matched to a gene: 3. CDR3 sequence (DNA): TGTGCCAGCAGTTACTCGGACAGGGTTTATTCACCCCTCCACTTT. Its protein product is CASSYSDRVYSPLHF.

The chain combines TRBV6-5 with TRBJ1-1; weak D call: TRBD1 (5 bases). This CDR3 contains 15 residues. V was shortened by 5 bases and J by 5 bases, with 18 bases between the two germline ends. CDR1 and CDR2 from the germline V gene are MNHEY and SVGAGI. CDR3 DNA sequence: TGTGCCAGCAGTCTGGGACCTCTCCGTGGGACTGAAGCTTTCTTT. This gives the protein CASSLGPLRGTEAFF.

The chain has TRBV6-5 and TRBJ1-1, with TRBD1 as a possible D gene (5 bases). V was shortened by 4 bases and J by 3 bases, with 6 bases between the two germline ends. The length of the CDR3 is 12 residues. Germline CDR1 is MNHEY and CDR2 is SVGAGI. The CDR3, as DNA: TGTGCCAGCAGTTTAGGGGACACTGAAGCTTTCTTT. Translating it yields CASSLGDTEAFF.

V gene TRBV28 combines with J gene TRBJ1-1; TRBD1 aligns across 11 bases. CDR3 size: 15 residues. Trimming removed 5 bases from V and 6 bases from J; junction bases left unmatched: 8. From germline, CDR1 is MDHEN and CDR2 SYDVKM. Here the CDR3 DNA reads TGTGCCAGCAGTCCAGGGACAGGGGGGCTGTCTGAAGCTTTCTTT. This encodes CASSPGTGGLSEAFF.

The chain recombines TRBV29-1 with TRBJ2-7, with no clear D. The germline V gene has CDR1 SQVTM and CDR2 ANQGSEA. The V end lost 4 bases, the J end lost 0 bases, and 16 bases lay between the germline ends. The CDR3 is 15 residues long. The CDR3 loop is CSVGSARKSSYEQYF. The DNA of the CDR3 is TGCAGCGTTGGGTCGGCCCGAAAGAGCTCCTACGAGCAGTACTTC.

The chain recombines TRBV30 with TRBJ2-7; 7 nucleotides match TRBD1. Germline values: CDR1 GTSNPN, CDR2 SVGIG (reference sequence). The V segment lost 3 bases and the J segment 2 bases; nucleotides outside the gene matches: 13. The CDR3 has 16 amino acids. The CDR3 DNA reads as TGTGCCTGGAGGAAACCCCGACAGGGCGCGACCTACGAGCAGTACTTC. This encodes CAWRKPRQGATYEQYF.

The sample holds a few counts of this clone. This chain uses TRBV7-9 with TRBJ1-4, with 9 bases fitting TRBD1. This CDR3 has 15 residues. V shed 2 bases, J shed 8 bases, and the junction held 6 bases outside the gene matches. Germline values: CDR1 SEHNR, CDR2 FQNEAQ (reference sequence). CDR3 coding DNA: TGTGCCAGCAGCTTAACGACAGGGGGGGAAGAAAAACTGTTTTTT. Translating gives CASSLTTGGEEKLFF.

The gene calls are TRBV27 and TRBJ2-1; 10 bases are shared with TRBD2. The J segment lost 4 bases and the V segment lost 2 bases, leaving 2 bases of the junction unmatched. The germline V gene encodes CDR1 MNHEY and CDR2 SMNVEV (reference sequence). The CDR3 sequence is 15 residues long. CDR3 residues: CASSLTLAGYNEQFF. The CDR3, as DNA: TGTGCCAGCAGTTTAACACTAGCGGGATACAATGAGCAGTTCTTC.

The chain links TRBV25-1 to TRBJ2-7; 9 positions agree with TRBD2. CDR1 MGHDK and CDR2 SYGVNS come from the germline V gene. V shed 5 bases and J 5 bases; nucleotides not matched to a gene: 16. This CDR3 contains 17 residues. CDR3 in amino acids: CASSQRVAGGPGHEQYF. DNA for the CDR3: TGTGCCAGCAGTCAAAGGGTGGCGGGAGGGCCTGGACACGAGCAGTACTTC.

This clone has a count of ten or more. This CDR3 reads CATSREREGADTQYF. DNA of the CDR3: TGTGCCACCAGCAGAGAGAGGGAGGGTGCAGATACGCAGTATTTT. V gene TRBV15 combines with J gene TRBJ2-3; 7 nucleotides align to TRBD2. CDR1 and CDR2 from the germline V gene are LNHNV and YYDKDF (reference sequence). The CDR3 consists of 15 residues. Germline trimming cut 0 bases from V and 4 bases from J; bases unmatched to any gene: 4.

This rearrangement joins TRBV28 to TRBJ2-3, with D uncertain. Looked up from germline, CDR1 is MDHEN and CDR2 is SYDVKM. V was cut by 3 bases and J by 4 bases, with 8 bases left in between. This CDR3 spans 13 amino acids. As DNA, the CDR3 is TGTGCCAGCAGTTTCCTCCCTCCAGATACGCAGTATTTT. It yields the protein CASSFLPPDTQYF.

In its sample, this clone was seen many times. The chain employs TRBV6-4 and TRBJ1-4; D unclear. V was clipped by 0 bases and J by 5 bases, with 4 bases between them. There are 13 residues in the CDR3. Germline-derived CDR1 and CDR2 are MRHNA and SNTAGT. The CDR3 DNA is TGTGCCAGCAGTGACTCGGCGAATGAAAAACTGTTTTTT. It specifies CASSDSANEKLFF.

This clone was found many times. This rearrangement joins TRBV5-5 to TRBJ1-3; D is undetermined. This CDR3 contains 15 residues. V was trimmed by 6 bases and J by 5 bases, leaving 18 bases between them. Germline lookup yields CDR1 SGHKS and CDR2 YYEKEE (reference sequence). CDR3 sequence (DNA): TGTGCCAGCAAGAACGAGGGCATACTAAGAAACACCATATATTTT. This gives the protein CASKNEGILRNTIYF.

The chain has TRBV25-1 and TRBJ1-4; 8 positions agree with TRBD1. V was clipped by 5 bases and J by 8 bases; unmatched bases: 16. Germline loops: CDR1 MGHDK, CDR2 SYGVNS. The CDR3 consists of 17 residues. DNA for the CDR3: TGTGCCAGCAGTAATTCTGTCAGGACAGGGAATTGGGAAAAACTGTTTTTT. As protein: CASSNSVRTGNWEKLFF.

The chain joins TRBV19 to TRBJ2-7, with TRBD1 matching 9 bases. CDR3 length equals 15 residues. Unmatched junction bases numbered 11, after V lost 6 bases and J lost 5 bases. In germline, CDR1 is LNHDA, CDR2 SQIVND (reference sequence). The chain's CDR3 is CASSPLGGTGNEQYF. CDR3 bases: TGTGCCAGTAGCCCATTGGGCGGGACAGGGAACGAGCAGTACTTC.

The V gene is TRBV28, the J gene TRBJ2-7, with 9 bases lining up with TRBD1. V dropped 6 bases and J dropped 3; count of bases not matched to a gene: 6. This CDR3 region has 14 residues. Germline V gene sequence: CDR1 MDHEN, CDR2 SYDVKM. CDR3 residues: CASRAQGAYYEQYF. As DNA, the CDR3 is TGTGCCAGCAGGGCACAGGGGGCCTACTACGAGCAGTACTTC.

Remarks on this clone: This may come from a read error, since a much larger clone is one base off. The rearrangement joins TRBV4-1 to TRBJ1-1; D unclear. Per the germline V gene, CDR1 is MGHRA and CDR2 is YSYEKL. Trimming left V 1 base short and J 4 bases short, with 10 bases between. The CDR3 totals 14 residues. The CDR3 region has the DNA TGCGCCAGCAGCCAAGGCCCGAGGACCACTGAAGCTTTCTTT. As protein: CASSQGPRTTEAFF.